The clone carrying this TCR beta chain has more than one count but fewer than ten. Antigen specificity is unknown. The data are from a study of T cell repertoires in cytomegalovirus infection. TCRdb itself ran the reads through MiXCR, one entry per CDR3 protein. The table has fewer than 1,000,000 distinct CDR3 sequences, approximately 32% seen once; the top ten hold roughly 12%. V gave up 0 bases and J gave up 1 base, with 6 bases separating them. Per germline, CDR1 LNHNV and CDR2 YYDKDF (reference sequence). The CDR3 extends over 14 amino acids. This sequence was found in a human donor in good health (CMV status not recorded). Some clones in this sample may be carry-over from other donors' samples. This material consisted of cultured CD8+ T cells from PBMCs, taken from culture after CMV antigen stimulation. The rearrangement links TRBV15 to TRBJ1-1, with D uncertain. The CDR3 loop reads CATSRERENTEAFF. CDR3 DNA sequence: TGTGCCACCAGCAGAGAACGGGAGAACACTGAAGCTTTCTTT.